This record covers a single T cell receptor (beta chain). In TCRdb, the 5' RACE reads were re-called with MiXCR into one record per CDR3 protein. The sample lists about 120,000 distinct CDR3 sequences, less than 15% occurring once. Stated time point: blood at routine non-recurrence follow-up after resection. Frozen PBMC, nontumor lung or tumor provided whole RNA, which was sequenced unsorted. This entry belongs to a study of spatial heterogeneity in lung cancer. This TCR derives from a male donor with early-stage non-small cell lung cancer. The sample here was PBMCs, taken at follow-up.

CDR3 nucleotide sequence: TGTGCCAGTAGGCCGGACAGGGTGACCGGGGAGCTGTTTTTT. Encoded protein: CASRPDRVTGELFF. The rearrangement links TRBV19 to TRBJ2-2; TRBD1 matches at 8 bases. V was pared by 6 bases and J by 5 bases, with 5 bases of the junction left unmatched. The germline gives CDR1 LNHDA, CDR2 SQIVND (reference sequence). The CDR3 loop spans 14 amino acids.